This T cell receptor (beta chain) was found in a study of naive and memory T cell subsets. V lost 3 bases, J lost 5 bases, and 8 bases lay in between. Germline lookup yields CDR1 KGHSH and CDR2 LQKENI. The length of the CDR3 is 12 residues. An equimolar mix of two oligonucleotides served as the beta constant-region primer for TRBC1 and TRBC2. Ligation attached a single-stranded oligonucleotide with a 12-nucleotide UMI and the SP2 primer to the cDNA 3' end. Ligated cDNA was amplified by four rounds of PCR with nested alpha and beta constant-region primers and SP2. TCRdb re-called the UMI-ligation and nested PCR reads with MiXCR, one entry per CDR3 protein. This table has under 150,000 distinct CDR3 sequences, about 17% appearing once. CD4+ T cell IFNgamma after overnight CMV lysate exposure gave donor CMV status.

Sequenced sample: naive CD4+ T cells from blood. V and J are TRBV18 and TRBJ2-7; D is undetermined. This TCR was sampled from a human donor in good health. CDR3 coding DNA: TGTGCCAGCTCACCGGGTGTCGACGAGCAGTACTTC. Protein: CASSPGVDEQYF.